These 25 T cell receptor beta chains share one sample of origin, sequenced in a study of control samples from healthy donors and cancer patients (dated by TCRdb to the early 2020s). The library was made by the immunoSEQ multiplex PCR assay. Drawn from immuneACCESS, this table holds only the in-frame rearrangements with V and J called that TCRdb kept. Clones are partly lost; checked studies trace under half to an unresolved V gene and leave the rest unexplained. The sample table records 150,000 or so clones; approximately 90% of these occur just once. Clones ranked in the top ten supply about 12% of the sample. Specimen: blood. Receptors originate from a man aged 25-45 years in good health.

This clone was detected only once. The rearrangement links TRBV28 to TRBJ1-4; 8 bases are shared with TRBD1. V lost 5 bases and J lost 5; bases outside the gene matches: 7. CDR3 size: 15 residues. Looked up from germline, CDR1 is MDHEN and CDR2 is SYDVKM. This chain's CDR3 is CASSPPGTGNEKLFF. The DNA for the CDR3 is TGTGCCAGCAGTCCTCCCGGGACAGGAAATGAAAAACTGTTTTTT. Drawing the rest from reference TRBV28 and TRBJ1-4, the complete variable domain is DVKVTQSSRYLVKRTGEKVFLECVQDMDHENMFWYRQDPGLGLRLIYFSYDVKMKEKGDIPEGYSVSREKKERFSLILESASTNQTSMYLCASSPPGTGNEKLFFGSGTQLSVL.

V gene TRBV6-1 combines with J gene TRBJ2-2; the D gene is possibly TRBD1 (6 bases). The CDR3 is 17 amino acids. Trimming shortened V by 4 bases and J by 0 bases, and 15 bases separated the two germline ends. Germline CDR1 is MNHNS and CDR2 is SASEGT. The CDR3 DNA reads TGTGCCAGCAGTGCTCTGAGGAACAGGGCGAACACCGGGGAGCTGTTTTTT. It yields the protein CASSALRNRANTGELFF.

This chain connects TRBV27 to TRBJ1-4; D remains ambiguous. The CDR3 loop spans 11 amino acids. Germline V lookup: CDR1 MNHEY, CDR2 SMNVEV (reference sequence). Here the CDR3 DNA reads TGTGAGACTGGGGATTGTGAAAAACTGTTTTTT. It yields the protein CETGDCEKLFF.

The chain carries TRBV7-9 and TRBJ2-1, with 12 bases that match TRBD2. V gave up 7 bases and J gave up 0 bases; unmatched junction bases: 16. Germline values: CDR1 SEHNR, CDR2 FQNEAQ (reference sequence). The CDR3 is 20 residues long. The CDR3 bases are TGTGCCAGCACCCGATCCCCTCTAGCGGGAGGGCCAAGCTCCTACAATGAGCAGTTCTTC. This gives the protein CASTRSPLAGGPSSYNEQFF.

The chain carries TRBV19 and TRBJ2-4, with D possibly TRBD1 on 6 matching bases. The CDR3 runs 15 residues. V was clipped by 7 bases and J by 6 bases, with 19 bases between them. Germline V CDR1 and CDR2: LNHDA, SQIVND (reference sequence). In nucleotides, the CDR3 is TGTGCCAGTACTCCGACAGGTCCAGGTTCAAACATTCAGTACTTC. Protein product: CASTPTGPGSNIQYF.

The V and J genes are TRBV11-1 and TRBJ2-1, with a weak D call TRBD2 (6 bases). The germline V gene encodes CDR1 SGHAT and CDR2 FQDESV (reference sequence). This CDR3 is 14 amino acids long. V was pared by 3 bases and J by 4 bases, with 10 bases between. The CDR3 coding sequence is TGTGCCAGCAGCTTTAGCGGATCGTACAATGAGCAGTTCTTC. This sequence encodes CASSFSGSYNEQFF.

This clone was observed once. The rearrangement uses TRBV9 and TRBJ1-5; D ambiguous. In germline, CDR1 is SGDLS, CDR2 YYNGEE. V dropped 1 base and J dropped 4 bases, with 12 bases sitting between them. The CDR3 runs to 15 residues. In DNA form, the CDR3 reads TGTGCCAGCAGCGTAACCGCGGCGGGGAATCAGCCCCAGCATTTT. Its protein is CASSVTAAGNQPQHF.

The chain links TRBV9 to TRBJ2-1, with TRBD2 matching over 9 bases. Germline V gene sequence: CDR1 SGDLS, CDR2 YYNGEE. The CDR3 length is 12 residues. The junction had 5 bases not matched to a gene; V was cut back by 10 bases and J by 6 bases. The CDR3 sequence: CASGTSSNEQFF. In nucleotides, the CDR3 is TGTGCCTCCGGGACTAGCAGCAATGAGCAGTTCTTC.

The chain joins TRBV10-1 to TRBJ2-3; 7 bases line up with TRBD2. Germline-derived CDR1 and CDR2 are WNHNN and SYGVQD (reference sequence). CDR3 size: 15 residues. With 2 bases clipped from V and 1 base from J, the junction kept 3 bases outside the gene matches. The CDR3 bases are TGCGCCAGCAGTGAGGTGGGGGGGGGCACAGATACGCAGTATTTT. Its protein is CASSEVGGGTDTQYF.

The gene calls are TRBV2 and TRBJ2-5, with a possible D match to TRBD2 (6 bases). The germline V gene has CDR1 SNHLY and CDR2 FYNNEI. Trimming cost V 7 bases and J 4 bases, with 13 bases left between them. The CDR3 has 13 residues. The DNA of the CDR3 is TGTGCCAGCAAGGGCGGGATAGGAGAGACCCAGTACTTC. The encoded protein is CASKGGIGETQYF.

In nucleotides, the CDR3 is TGTGCCAGCAGCCCTAGGACAGGGGGGAACACTGAAGCTTTCTTT. Translation: CASSPRTGGNTEAFF. The chain has TRBV3-1 (or the pseudogene TRBV3-2) and TRBJ1-1; 10 nucleotides line up with TRBD1. V trimming: 4 bases; J trimming: 1 base; junction bases outside the gene matches: 3. The CDR3 sequence is 15 residues long. Looked up from germline, CDR1 is LGHDT and CDR2 is YNNKEL (reference sequence).

The rearrangement joins TRBV4-3 to TRBJ2-7; no firm D call. The CDR3 is 13 amino acids. Germline loops: CDR1 LGHNA, CDR2 YSLEER. Trimming cost V 1 base and J 1 base, with 5 bases left between them. The CDR3 spells CASSQGVSYEQYF. The DNA for the CDR3 is TGCGCCAGCAGCCAAGGAGTATCCTACGAGCAGTACTTC.

The rearrangement joins TRBV6-6 to TRBJ1-5; TRBD1 might be the D (6 bases). The CDR3 is 16 amino acids. V was cut by 0 bases and J by 5 bases, with 14 bases left in between. Germline values: CDR1 MNHNY, CDR2 SVGAGI (reference sequence). CDR3 protein: CASSYSTGGGDQPQHF. The DNA of the CDR3 is TGTGCCAGCAGTTACTCGACGGGAGGGGGGGATCAGCCCCAGCATTTT.

The chain has TRBV6-6 and TRBJ1-2, with a possible D match to TRBD1 (5 bases). CDR3 length: 13 amino acids. The germline CDR1 and CDR2 sequences are MNHNY and SVGAGI (reference sequence). Trimming shortened V by 6 bases and J by 2 bases, and 10 bases separated the two germline ends. DNA of the CDR3: TGTGCCAGCAGGGGACGGGGGAACTATGGCTACACCTTC. This translates into CASRGRGNYGYTF.

The genes are TRBV6-5 and TRBJ2-5, with D uncertain. Trimming removed 4 bases at V and 9 bases at J, with 9 bases between. CDR3 length equals 11 residues. Germline CDR1 MNHEY, CDR2 SVGAGI. The CDR3 is CASSLGMAQYF. DNA of the CDR3: TGTGCCAGCAGTTTGGGGATGGCCCAGTACTTC.

Regarding this clone: The sample has other DNA sequences that encode this CDR3 too. The CDR3 DNA follows: TGTGCCAGCAGCCGGGACAGCAATCAGCCCCAGCATTTT. This encodes CASSRDSNQPQHF. J is TRBJ1-5 and V is TRBV3-1 (or the pseudogene TRBV3-2), with a weak D call TRBD1 (5 bases). The V end lost 4 bases, the J end lost 1 base, and 5 bases lay between the germline ends. Germline V gene data show CDR1 as LGHDT and CDR2 as YNNKEL (reference sequence). The CDR3 spans 13 residues.

This clone was observed a few times. The chain couples TRBV6-6 to TRBJ2-2; D might be TRBD1 (6 bases). The V and J ends lost 5 bases and 8 bases respectively, with 12 bases between them. CDR3 length: 13 residues. Germline loops: CDR1 MNHNY, CDR2 SVGAGI (reference sequence). Here the CDR3 reads CASSTGSLGELFF. CDR3 bases: TGTGCCAGCAGTACAGGGTCCTTAGGGGAGCTGTTTTTT.

The rearrangement links TRBV18 to TRBJ2-7; a possible D gene is TRBD1 (6 bases). Trimming pared 3 bases from V and 3 bases from J, leaving 15 bases between. The length of the CDR3 is 15 residues. Per germline, CDR1 KGHSH and CDR2 LQKENI. In DNA, the CDR3 is TGTGCCAGCTCACCGACCCCCAAGGGGGTCTACGAGCAGTACTTC. As protein: CASSPTPKGVYEQYF.

A single count supports this clone. The V and J genes are TRBV4-3 and TRBJ1-4, with 7 bases that match TRBD1. Trimming cost V 3 bases and J 0 bases; bases outside gene matches: 4. Per the germline V gene, CDR1 is LGHNA and CDR2 is YSLEER. This CDR3 contains 16 residues. CDR3 amino acids: CASSQGDRATNEKLFF. The CDR3 DNA sequence: TGCGCCAGCAGCCAGGGAGACAGGGCAACTAATGAAAAACTGTTTTTT.

The CDR3 region has the DNA TGTGCCAGCAGTTTTGGGGGGGACGTTAGCTCCTACGAGCAGTACTTC. This gives the protein CASSFGGDVSSYEQYF. V gene TRBV2 combines with J gene TRBJ2-7; 7 bases agree with TRBD2. The germline CDR1 and CDR2 sequences are SNHLY and FYNNEI. The CDR3 is made up of 16 amino acids. The V segment lost 5 bases and the J segment 0 bases; nucleotides outside the gene matches: 10.

This clone was counted once. The V and J genes are TRBV29-1 and TRBJ1-1; 9 bases fit TRBD1. The CDR3 is 13 amino acids. Germline V gene data show CDR1 as SQVTM and CDR2 as ANQGSEA. The V gene end was trimmed by 7 bases and the J gene end by 1 base; junction bases not matched to a gene: 4. CDR3 DNA sequence: TGCAGCGGTACGGACAGGGGGAACACTGAAGCTTTCTTT. Residues: CSGTDRGNTEAFF.

The V gene is TRBV19, the J gene TRBJ1-5; 9 bases are a match to TRBD1. V dropped 8 bases and J dropped 4; count of bases not matched to a gene: 9. Germline assignment: CDR1 LNHDA and CDR2 SQIVND (reference sequence). The length of the CDR3 is 15 residues. The CDR3 DNA reads TGTGCCAGTTCCGGGACAGGGTTTAGGAATCAGCCCCAGCATTTT. Translating it yields CASSGTGFRNQPQHF.

The rearrangement joins TRBV7-9 to TRBJ1-2, with D possibly TRBD1 on 6 matching bases. This CDR3 contains 15 residues. Trimming removed 5 bases from V and 8 bases from J, with 21 bases in between. The germline CDR1 and CDR2 sequences are SEHNR and FQNEAQ (reference sequence). CDR3 protein: CASSPLLTGLGGYTF. CDR3 sequence (DNA): TGTGCCAGCAGCCCACTCTTGACAGGCCTGGGAGGCTACACCTTC. Complete variable domain (other parts from reference TRBV7-9 and TRBJ1-2): DTGVSQNPRHKITKRGQNVTFRCDPISEHNRLYWYRQTLGQGPEFLTYFQNEAQLEKSRLLSDRFSAERPKGSFSTLEIQRTEQGDSAMYLCASSPLLTGLGGYTFGSGTRLTVV.

Concerning this clone itself: The identical CDR3 is also encoded by other nucleotide sequences in the sample. V usage is TRBV6-2 or TRBV6-3 and J usage is TRBJ2-7; weak D call: TRBD1 (5 bases). This CDR3 spans 11 amino acids. Trimming stripped 6 bases from V and 6 bases from J, with 9 bases between. CDR1 and CDR2 from the germline V gene are MNHEY and SVGEGT. Here the CDR3 reads CASSQGGEQYF. The CDR3 nucleotides are TGTGCCAGCAGCCAGGGCGGCGAGCAGTACTTC.

This chain joins TRBV14 and TRBJ2-1, with 11 nucleotides matching TRBD2. V gave up 0 bases and J gave up 10 bases; unmatched junction bases: 5. This CDR3 comprises 15 residues. The germline CDR1 and CDR2 sequences are SGHDN and FVKESK. The CDR3 loop is CASSQDSRTSGEQFF. CDR3 nucleotide sequence: TGTGCCAGCAGCCAAGATAGTAGGACTAGCGGGGAGCAGTTCTTC.